This T cell receptor (beta chain) stems from a study of follicular helper T cells after annual influenza vaccination. Study background: For some subjects, blood spans the 2013-2014, 2014-2015 and 2015-2016 annual vaccinations. Findings and caveats of the study: Yearly vaccinations repeatedly recalled conserved clonotypes in ICOS+CD38+ cTfh. Rare clonotypes were missed; only 10-20% of cells gave TCRB.

Regarding time point: 2015-2016 season, 7 days after influenza vaccination. Donors were community-dwelling with no influenza vaccine in the prior 6 months. Germline CDR1 reads SEHNR; CDR2 reads FQNEAQ (reference sequence). J was trimmed by 1 base and V by 6 bases; bases with no gene match: 3. The CDR3 spans 14 residues. This clone was seen only once. The antigen is not known. This table comes from immunoSEQ multiplex PCR, and its TCRdb copy is limited to in-frame clones, with some not included. Found here are roughly 9,800 clones, more than 80% of them singletons; the top ten hold 0.47%. The TCR originated in an adult who received the influenza vaccine. The sample was CXCR5+ CD38- circulating T follicular helper cells from blood, taken 7 days after influenza vaccination. The subset here: circulating Tfh, non-naive CD4+CXCR5+PD-1+ (ICOS+CD38+ or ICOS-CD38-). This chain joins TRBV7-9 and TRBJ1-2; the match to TRBD1 covers 9 bases. Here the CDR3 reads CASRRQGGNYGYTF. The CDR3 DNA sequence: TGTGCCAGCAGGCGACAGGGGGGTAACTATGGCTACACCTTC.